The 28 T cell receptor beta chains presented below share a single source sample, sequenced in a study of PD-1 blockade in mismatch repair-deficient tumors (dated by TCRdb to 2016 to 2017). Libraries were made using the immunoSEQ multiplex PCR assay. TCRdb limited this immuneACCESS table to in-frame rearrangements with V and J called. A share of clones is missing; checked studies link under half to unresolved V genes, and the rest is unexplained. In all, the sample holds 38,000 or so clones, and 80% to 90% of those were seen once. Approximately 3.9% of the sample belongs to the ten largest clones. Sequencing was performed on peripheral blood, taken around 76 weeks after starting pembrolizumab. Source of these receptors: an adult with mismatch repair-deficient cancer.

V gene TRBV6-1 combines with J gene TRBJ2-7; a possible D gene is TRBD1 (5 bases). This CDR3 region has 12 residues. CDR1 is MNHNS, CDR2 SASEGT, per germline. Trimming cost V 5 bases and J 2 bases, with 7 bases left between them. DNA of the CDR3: TGTGCCAGCAGTAGACAGACCTACGAGCAGTACTTC. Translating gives CASSRQTYEQYF.

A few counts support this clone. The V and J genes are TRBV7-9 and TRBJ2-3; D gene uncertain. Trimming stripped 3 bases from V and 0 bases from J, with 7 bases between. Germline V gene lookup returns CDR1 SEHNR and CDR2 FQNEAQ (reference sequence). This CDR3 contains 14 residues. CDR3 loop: CASSFAVSTDTQYF. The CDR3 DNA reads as TGTGCCAGCAGCTTTGCGGTTAGCACAGATACGCAGTATTTT.

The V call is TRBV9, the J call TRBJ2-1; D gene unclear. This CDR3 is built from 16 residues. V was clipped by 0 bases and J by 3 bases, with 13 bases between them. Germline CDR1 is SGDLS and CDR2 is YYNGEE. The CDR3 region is CASSVGITPNYNEQFF. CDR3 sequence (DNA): TGTGCCAGCAGCGTAGGGATTACACCAAACTACAATGAGCAGTTCTTC.

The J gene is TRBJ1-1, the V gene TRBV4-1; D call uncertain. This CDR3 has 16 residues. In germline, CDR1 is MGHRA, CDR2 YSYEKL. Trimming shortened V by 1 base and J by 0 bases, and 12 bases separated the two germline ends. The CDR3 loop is CASSQVTSSMNTEAFF. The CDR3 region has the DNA TGCGCCAGCAGCCAAGTGACGTCTTCCATGAACACTGAAGCTTTCTTT.

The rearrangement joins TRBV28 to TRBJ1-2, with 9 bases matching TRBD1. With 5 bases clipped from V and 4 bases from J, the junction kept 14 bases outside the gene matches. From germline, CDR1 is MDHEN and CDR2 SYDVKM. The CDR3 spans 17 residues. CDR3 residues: CASSIQHPGQGIYGYTF. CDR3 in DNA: TGTGCCAGCAGTATACAACATCCGGGACAGGGAATCTATGGCTACACCTTC.

CDR3 in amino acids: CATPGLAGVRYEQYF. The CDR3 DNA reads as TGCGCCACCCCAGGACTAGCGGGAGTTCGCTACGAGCAGTACTTC. The chain has TRBV10-1 and TRBJ2-7; 13 bases are a match to TRBD2. This CDR3 has 15 amino acids. After removal of 10 bases from V and 3 bases from J, the junction contained 9 bases not matched to a gene. The V gene's germline CDR1 is WNHNN and CDR2 SYGVQD (reference sequence).

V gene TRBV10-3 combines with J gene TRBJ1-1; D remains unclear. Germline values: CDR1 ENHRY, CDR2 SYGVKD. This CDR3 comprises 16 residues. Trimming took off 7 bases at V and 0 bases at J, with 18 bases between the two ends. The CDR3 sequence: CAITRLQASLNTEAFF. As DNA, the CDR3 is TGTGCCATCACCAGACTCCAGGCAAGTCTGAACACTGAAGCTTTCTTT.

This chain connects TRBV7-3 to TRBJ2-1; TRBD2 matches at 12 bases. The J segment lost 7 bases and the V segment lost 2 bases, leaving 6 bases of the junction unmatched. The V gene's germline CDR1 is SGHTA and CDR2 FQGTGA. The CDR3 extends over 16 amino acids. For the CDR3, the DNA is TGTGCCAGCAGCTTATGGCTAGCGGGAGGGGCGAATGAGCAGTTCTTC. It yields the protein CASSLWLAGGANEQFF.

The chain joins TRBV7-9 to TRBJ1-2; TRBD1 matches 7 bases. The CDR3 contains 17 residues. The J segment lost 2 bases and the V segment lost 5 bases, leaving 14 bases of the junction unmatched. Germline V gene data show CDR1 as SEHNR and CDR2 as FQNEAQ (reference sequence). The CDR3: CASSLLETGSLNYGYTF. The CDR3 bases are TGTGCCAGCAGCCTCCTTGAGACAGGGAGCCTAAACTATGGCTACACCTTC.

This chain's CDR3 is CASSPSGRSDTQYF. CDR3 bases: TGTGCCAGCAGTCCTAGCGGGAGGAGTGATACGCAGTATTTT. This chain joins TRBV11-2 and TRBJ2-3; 11 bases fit TRBD2. The CDR3 spans 14 residues. Germline-derived CDR1 and CDR2 are SGHAT and FQNNGV. V lost 6 bases, J lost 6 bases, and 5 bases stayed unmatched.

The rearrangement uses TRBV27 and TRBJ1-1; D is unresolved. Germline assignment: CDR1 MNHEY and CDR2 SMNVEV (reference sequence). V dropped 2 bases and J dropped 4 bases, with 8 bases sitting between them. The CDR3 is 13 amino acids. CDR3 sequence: CASSLVPFTEAFF. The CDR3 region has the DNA TGTGCCAGCAGTTTAGTCCCGTTCACTGAAGCTTTCTTT.

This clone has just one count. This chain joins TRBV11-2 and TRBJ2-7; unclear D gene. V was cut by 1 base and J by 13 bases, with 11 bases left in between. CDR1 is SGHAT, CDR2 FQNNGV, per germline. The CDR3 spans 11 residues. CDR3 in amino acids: CASSLASSFYF. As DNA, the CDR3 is TGTGCCAGCAGCTTAGCCAGCTCGTTTTACTTC.

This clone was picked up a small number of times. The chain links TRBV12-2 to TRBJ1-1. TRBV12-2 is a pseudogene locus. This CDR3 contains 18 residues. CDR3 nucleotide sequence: TGTGCAAGTCGCTTAGTCCCAGGGAAGGGGTCGGGGGGCACTGAAGCTTTCTTT. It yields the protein CASRLVPGKGSGGTEAFF.

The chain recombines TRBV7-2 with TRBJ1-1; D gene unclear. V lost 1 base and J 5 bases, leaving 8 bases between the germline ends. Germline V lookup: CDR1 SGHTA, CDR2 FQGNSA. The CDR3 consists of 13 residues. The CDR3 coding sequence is TGTGCCAGCAGCTTAGGGCCGGCTACTGAAGCTTTCTTT. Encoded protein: CASSLGPATEAFF.

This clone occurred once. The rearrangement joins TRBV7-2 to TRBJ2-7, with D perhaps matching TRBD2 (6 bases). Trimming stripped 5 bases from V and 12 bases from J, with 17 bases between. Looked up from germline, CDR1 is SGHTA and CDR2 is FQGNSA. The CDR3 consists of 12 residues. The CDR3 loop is CASSPKPGLGYF. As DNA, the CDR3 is TGTGCCAGCAGCCCAAAACCGGGACTGGGGTACTTC. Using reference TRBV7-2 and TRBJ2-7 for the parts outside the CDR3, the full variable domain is GAGVSQSPSNKVTEKGKDVELRCDPISGHTALYWYRQSLGQGLEFLIYFQGNSAPDKSGLPSDRFSAERTGGSVSTLTIQRTQQEDSAVYLCASSPKPGLGYFGPGTRLTVT.

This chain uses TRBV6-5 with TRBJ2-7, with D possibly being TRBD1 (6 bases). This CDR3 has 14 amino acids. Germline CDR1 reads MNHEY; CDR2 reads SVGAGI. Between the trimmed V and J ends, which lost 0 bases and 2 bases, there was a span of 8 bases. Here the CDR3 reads CASSYSGTTYEQYF. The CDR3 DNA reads TGTGCCAGCAGTTACTCCGGGACAACCTACGAGCAGTACTTC.

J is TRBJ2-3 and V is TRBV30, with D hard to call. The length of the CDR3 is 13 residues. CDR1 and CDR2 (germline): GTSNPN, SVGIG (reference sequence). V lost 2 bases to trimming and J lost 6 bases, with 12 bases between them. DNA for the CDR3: TGTGCCTGGAGTCCCGTGATGTTTGATACGCAGTATTTT. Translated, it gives CAWSPVMFDTQYF.

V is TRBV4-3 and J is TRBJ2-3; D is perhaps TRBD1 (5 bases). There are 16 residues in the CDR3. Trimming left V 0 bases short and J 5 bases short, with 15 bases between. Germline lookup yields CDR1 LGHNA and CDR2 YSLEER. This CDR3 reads CASSQELGQGKDTQYF. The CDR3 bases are TGCGCCAGCAGCCAAGAGTTGGGGCAGGGAAAAGATACGCAGTATTTT.

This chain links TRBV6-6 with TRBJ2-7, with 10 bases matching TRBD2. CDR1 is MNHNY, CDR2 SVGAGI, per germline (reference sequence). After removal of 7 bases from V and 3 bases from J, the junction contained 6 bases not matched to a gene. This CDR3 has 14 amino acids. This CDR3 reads CASTVAGGLYEQYF. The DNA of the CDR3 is TGTGCCAGCACCGTAGCGGGAGGACTCTACGAGCAGTACTTC.

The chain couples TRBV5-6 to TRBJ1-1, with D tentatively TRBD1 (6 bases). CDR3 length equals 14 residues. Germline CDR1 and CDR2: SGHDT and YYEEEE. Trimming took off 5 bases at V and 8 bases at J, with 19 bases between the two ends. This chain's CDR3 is CASSIGTRGAEAFF. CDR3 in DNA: TGTGCCAGCAGTATTGGGACAAGGGGGGCCGAAGCTTTCTTT.

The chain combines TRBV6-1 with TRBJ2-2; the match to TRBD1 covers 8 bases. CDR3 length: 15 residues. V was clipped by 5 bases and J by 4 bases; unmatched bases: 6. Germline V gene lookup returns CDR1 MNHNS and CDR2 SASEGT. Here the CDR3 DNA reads TGTGCCAGCAGTTCGGGACAGGCCCTCACCGGGGAGCTGTTTTTT. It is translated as CASSSGQALTGELFF.

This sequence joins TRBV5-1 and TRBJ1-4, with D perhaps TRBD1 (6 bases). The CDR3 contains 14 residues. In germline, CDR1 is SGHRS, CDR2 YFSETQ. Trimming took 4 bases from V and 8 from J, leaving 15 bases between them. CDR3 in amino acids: CASSQQGGGEKLFF. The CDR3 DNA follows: TGCGCCAGCAGCCAACAGGGCGGAGGGGAAAAACTGTTTTTT. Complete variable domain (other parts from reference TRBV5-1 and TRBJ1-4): KAGVTQTPRYLIKTRGQQVTLSCSPISGHRSVSWYQQTPGQGLQFLFEYFSETQRNKGNFPGRFSGRQFSNSRSEMNVSTLELGDSALYLCASSQQGGGEKLFFGSGTQLSVL.

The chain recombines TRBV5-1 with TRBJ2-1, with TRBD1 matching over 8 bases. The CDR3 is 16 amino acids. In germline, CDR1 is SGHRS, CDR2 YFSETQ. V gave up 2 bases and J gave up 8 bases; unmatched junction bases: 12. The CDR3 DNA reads TGCGCCAGCAGCTTACCCTCCGCCGGACAGGGCGATGAGCAGTTCTTC. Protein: CASSLPSAGQGDEQFF.

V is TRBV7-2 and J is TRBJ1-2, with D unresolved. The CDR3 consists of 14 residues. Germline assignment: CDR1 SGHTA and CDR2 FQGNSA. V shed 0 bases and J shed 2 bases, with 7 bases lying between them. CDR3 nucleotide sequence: TGTGCCAGCAGCTTAGCAACGGCCAACTATGGCTACACCTTC. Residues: CASSLATANYGYTF.

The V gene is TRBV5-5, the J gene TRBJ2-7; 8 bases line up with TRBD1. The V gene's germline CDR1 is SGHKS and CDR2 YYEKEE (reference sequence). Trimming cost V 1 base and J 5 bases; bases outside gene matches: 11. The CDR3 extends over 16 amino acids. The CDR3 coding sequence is TGTGCCAGCAGCTTGTGGTTCCGTGACAGGGGTGACGAGCAGTACTTC. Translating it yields CASSLWFRDRGDEQYF.

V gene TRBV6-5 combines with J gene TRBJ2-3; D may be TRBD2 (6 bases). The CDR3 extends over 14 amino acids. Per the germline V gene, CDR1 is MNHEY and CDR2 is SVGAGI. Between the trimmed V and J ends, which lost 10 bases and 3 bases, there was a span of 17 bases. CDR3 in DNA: TGTGCCACGCTGCGACGGGGGATGACAGATACGCAGTATTTT. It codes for CATLRRGMTDTQYF.

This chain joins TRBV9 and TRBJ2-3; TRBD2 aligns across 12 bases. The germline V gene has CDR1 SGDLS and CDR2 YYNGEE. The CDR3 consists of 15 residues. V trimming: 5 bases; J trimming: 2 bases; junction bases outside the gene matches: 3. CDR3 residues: CASSRLAGATDTQYF. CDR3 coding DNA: TGTGCCAGCAGTCGACTAGCGGGGGCCACAGATACGCAGTATTTT.

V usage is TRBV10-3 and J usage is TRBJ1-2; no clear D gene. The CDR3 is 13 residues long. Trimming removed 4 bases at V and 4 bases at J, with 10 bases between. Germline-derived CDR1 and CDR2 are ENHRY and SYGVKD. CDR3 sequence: CAISAPWGYGYTF. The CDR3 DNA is TGTGCCATCAGTGCTCCCTGGGGCTATGGCTACACCTTC.